The 24 T cell receptor beta chains below come from one sample, sequenced in a study of cytomegalovirus exposure and HLA in healthy donors (TCRdb year 2017). Receptor amplification or capture employed the immunoSEQ multiplex PCR assay. The multiplex PCR relied on a mix of 60 forward primers for TCR Vbeta segments and 13 reverse primers for TCR Jbeta segments. Imported from immuneACCESS, the table was reduced by TCRdb to in-frame sequences with V and J called. These copies leave out some clones; in studies compared against another copy, an unresolved V gene accounts for under half, and the cause of the remainder is not known. This sample has roughly 180,000 clones in its table, and roughly 75% of those were observed once. 2.5% of the sample is taken by the ten largest. The specimen was PBMCs. The receptors here all came from a female donor in good health and CMV-seronegative.

The chain has TRBV11-2 and TRBJ2-7, with 11 bases identical to TRBD2. The V segment lost 3 bases and the J segment 1 base; nucleotides outside the gene matches: 2. Germline V gene sequence: CDR1 SGHAT, CDR2 FQNNGV. This CDR3 is built from 15 residues. CDR3 DNA sequence: TGTGCCAGCAGCTTTGGGACTAGCGGATCCTACGAGCAGTACTTC. Protein sequence: CASSFGTSGSYEQYF.

This chain connects TRBV6-6 to TRBJ2-4; 9 nucleotides agree with TRBD2. After removal of 7 bases from V and 2 bases from J, the junction contained 3 bases not matched to a gene. Germline V gene sequence: CDR1 MNHNY, CDR2 SVGAGI (reference sequence). The CDR3 consists of 14 residues. The CDR3 nucleotides read TGTGCCAGCATGCGGGGGGGGTCCAAAAACATTCAGTACTTC. It is translated as CASMRGGSKNIQYF.

This clone was seen a handful of times. The rearrangement uses TRBV5-1 and TRBJ2-5, with TRBD2 identical over 15 bases. CDR3 length: 16 amino acids. CDR1 is SGHRS, CDR2 YFSETQ, per germline. Trimming took 4 bases from V and 2 from J; bases not matched to a gene: 3. The CDR3 protein is CASSPGLAGGQETQYF. In DNA form, the CDR3 reads TGCGCCAGCAGCCCGGGACTAGCGGGGGGACAAGAGACCCAGTACTTC. The variable domain in full, completed from reference TRBV5-1 and TRBJ2-5, reads KAGVTQTPRYLIKTRGQQVTLSCSPISGHRSVSWYQQTPGQGLQFLFEYFSETQRNKGNFPGRFSGRQFSNSRSEMNVSTLELGDSALYLCASSPGLAGGQETQYFGPGTRLLVL.

The chain links TRBV28 to TRBJ1-5; possible D gene TRBD1, 5 bases. Germline CDR1 and CDR2: MDHEN and SYDVKM. V gave up 2 bases and J gave up 4 bases, with 18 bases separating them. The CDR3 consists of 17 residues. The CDR3 protein is CASSLEGAGRENQPQHF. CDR3 in DNA: TGTGCCAGCAGTTTAGAAGGAGCAGGGAGGGAGAATCAGCCCCAGCATTTT.

The rearrangement uses TRBV19 and TRBJ2-6, with 7 positions matching TRBD1. The junction had 4 bases not matched to a gene; V was cut back by 1 base and J by 1 base. CDR1 LNHDA and CDR2 SQIVND come from the germline V gene (reference sequence). The CDR3 runs 17 residues. CDR3 DNA: TGTGCCAGTAGTATAGTTGGGGGACAGTCTGGGGCCAACGTCCTGACTTTC. Translating it yields CASSIVGGQSGANVLTF.

The chain is built from TRBV6-5 and TRBJ2-7, with D tentatively TRBD1 (6 bases). Trimming took 10 bases from V and 1 from J, leaving 17 bases between them. This CDR3 is 14 amino acids long. The germline V gene encodes CDR1 MNHEY and CDR2 SVGAGI. The CDR3 DNA is TGTGCCATCACCAGGGGCCCTTATTCCTACGAGCAGTACTTC. It is translated as CAITRGPYSYEQYF.

In this sample, this clone turned up a few times. This chain links TRBV2 with TRBJ2-5, with D maybe TRBD1 (7 bases). CDR3 length: 14 residues. In germline, CDR1 is SNHLY, CDR2 FYNNEI. V was shortened by 8 bases and J by 5 bases, with 18 bases between the two germline ends. Here the CDR3 reads CASDFQGGGETQYF. As DNA, the CDR3 is TGTGCCAGCGATTTCCAGGGGGGTGGGGAGACCCAGTACTTC.

The V and J genes are TRBV6-5 and TRBJ2-3; 8 bases are a match to TRBD2. Germline CDR1 and CDR2: MNHEY and SVGAGI. Trimming at V came to 6 bases and at J to 4 bases, leaving 6 bases not matched to a gene. This CDR3 comprises 14 residues. The chain's CDR3 is CASRLSGVADTQYF. The CDR3 DNA is TGTGCCAGCAGACTTAGCGGGGTGGCAGATACGCAGTATTTT.

This clone was seen only once. CDR3: CASSLAARRTDTQYF. The CDR3 bases are TGTGCCAGCAGCTTGGCCGCGCGTCGGACAGATACGCAGTATTTT. The chain recombines TRBV5-5 with TRBJ2-3; no clear D. Germline-derived CDR1 and CDR2 are SGHKS and YYEKEE (reference sequence). The V end was cut by 0 bases, the J end by 3 bases, with 11 bases between. This CDR3 has 15 residues.

J is TRBJ2-2 and V is TRBV19; possibly TRBD2 for D (7 bases). The CDR3 is made up of 15 amino acids. V was cut by 7 bases and J by 5 bases, with 17 bases left in between. The germline V gene encodes CDR1 LNHDA and CDR2 SQIVND (reference sequence). Here the CDR3 reads CASTRGGGRTGELFF. Here the CDR3 DNA reads TGTGCCAGTACAAGAGGCGGGGGCCGGACCGGGGAGCTGTTTTTT.

This clone was seen only a few times. This chain connects TRBV27 to TRBJ1-2; 7 bases match TRBD1. J gave up 3 bases and V 5 bases, and 21 bases lay outside the gene matches. Germline CDR1 reads MNHEY; CDR2 reads SMNVEV (reference sequence). The CDR3 sequence is 19 residues long. This CDR3 is CASSPWGLLHTGEDYGYTF. The CDR3 coding sequence is TGTGCCAGCAGTCCCTGGGGGTTACTCCATACAGGGGAGGACTATGGCTACACCTTC.

The chain is built from TRBV5-1 and TRBJ2-1; perhaps TRBD1 as D (5 bases). V was trimmed by 5 bases and J by 5 bases, leaving 8 bases between them. The CDR3 loop spans 12 amino acids. CDR1 and CDR2 from the germline V gene are SGHRS and YFSETQ. CDR3 residues: CASSWGDNEQFF. Here the CDR3 DNA reads TGCGCCAGCAGTTGGGGCGACAATGAGCAGTTCTTC.

J is TRBJ1-5 and V is TRBV27; D is perhaps TRBD1 (6 bases). V was cut by 8 bases and J by 6 bases, with 20 bases left in between. The CDR3 runs 15 residues. CDR1 and CDR2 from the germline V gene are MNHEY and SMNVEV (reference sequence). The CDR3 sequence: CASPGGTHYSQPQHF. As DNA, the CDR3 is TGTGCCAGCCCCGGGGGGACACATTACTCTCAGCCCCAGCATTTT.

The CDR3 loop is CASSPRGEGPNSPLHF. The CDR3 DNA is TGCGCCAGCAGCCCCCGAGGGGAGGGCCCTAATTCACCCCTCCACTTT. This chain joins TRBV5-1 and TRBJ1-6; weak D call: TRBD1 (5 bases). This CDR3 region has 16 residues. The germline V gene encodes CDR1 SGHRS and CDR2 YFSETQ. V was cut by 4 bases and J by 6 bases, with 17 bases left in between.

The sample holds a few counts of this clone. The V gene is TRBV6-6, the J gene TRBJ1-1; 8 bases agree with TRBD1. J lost 0 bases, V lost 5 bases, and 5 bases had no gene match. CDR3 size: 15 residues. Germline values: CDR1 MNHNY, CDR2 SVGAGI (reference sequence). CDR3 residues: CASSPRTGLNTEAFF. The DNA for the CDR3 is TGTGCCAGCAGTCCTCGGACAGGGCTGAACACTGAAGCTTTCTTT.

The CDR3 sequence is CASSSSRRGDEAFF. In nucleotides, the CDR3 is TGTGCCAGCAGCTCATCCCGGCGGGGAGATGAAGCTTTCTTT. This chain uses TRBV7-9 with TRBJ1-1; D not resolved. The CDR3 covers 14 residues. Germline lookup yields CDR1 SEHNR and CDR2 FQNEAQ (reference sequence). Trimming cost V 4 bases and J 7 bases, with 16 bases left between them.

V and J are TRBV5-4 and TRBJ1-1; 12 bases line up with TRBD1. From germline, CDR1 is SGHNT and CDR2 YYREEE (reference sequence). This CDR3 contains 16 residues. V shed 4 bases and J 1 base; nucleotides not matched to a gene: 5. The CDR3 DNA reads as TGTGCCAGCAGCCGAGGGACAGGGGGCGGGAACACTGAAGCTTTCTTT. This gives the protein CASSRGTGGGNTEAFF.

The CDR3 DNA reads as TGCAGCGTTAGACAGGGTTCGGGGTACGAGCAGTACTTC. Residues: CSVRQGSGYEQYF. The chain is built from TRBV29-1 and TRBJ2-7; 7 nucleotides align to TRBD1. The CDR3 is 13 amino acids. CDR1 and CDR2 from the germline V gene are SQVTM and ANQGSEA. Trimming cost V 5 bases and J 4 bases; bases outside gene matches: 8.

The CDR3 coding sequence is TGTGCCAGCAGCCCAACCGGGACAGGGGTGAGGACTGAAGCTTTCTTT. This encodes CASSPTGTGVRTEAFF. The V call is TRBV28, the J call TRBJ1-1; 10 nucleotides line up with TRBD1. Germline CDR1 reads MDHEN; CDR2 reads SYDVKM. V shed 6 bases and J 5 bases; nucleotides not matched to a gene: 12. The CDR3 is made up of 16 amino acids.

The V call is TRBV14, the J call TRBJ2-7, with D tentatively TRBD2 (6 bases). The germline V and J ends were trimmed by 1 base and 0 bases, with 10 bases remaining between them. From germline, CDR1 is SGHDN and CDR2 FVKESK. The CDR3 is 15 residues long. The CDR3 sequence: CASSQVGGPSYEQYF. The CDR3 DNA reads TGTGCCAGCAGCCAAGTGGGAGGACCCTCCTACGAGCAGTACTTC.

The J gene is TRBJ1-2, the V gene TRBV6-1; D may be TRBD1 (6 bases). The CDR3 spans 15 residues. V was pared by 1 base and J by 5 bases, with 14 bases between. Germline CDR1 reads MNHNS; CDR2 reads SASEGT. This chain's CDR3 is CASSEVKSGDYGYTF. CDR3 sequence (DNA): TGTGCCAGCAGTGAAGTGAAGTCAGGGGATTATGGCTACACCTTC.

This sequence joins TRBV4-3 and TRBJ2-1, with 7 bases fitting TRBD1. CDR3 length equals 14 residues. V gave up 0 bases and J gave up 5 bases; unmatched junction bases: 1. Germline V gene data show CDR1 as LGHNA and CDR2 as YSLEER. The CDR3 reads CASSQEDRDNEQFF. The CDR3 DNA sequence: TGCGCCAGCAGCCAAGAAGACAGGGACAATGAGCAGTTCTTC.

For the CDR3, the DNA is TGTGCCAGCAGCTTAGGGCCCACTGAAGCTTTCTTT. As protein: CASSLGPTEAFF. V is TRBV7-9 and J is TRBJ1-1; D unresolved. The ends were cut back, 1 base at V and 4 bases at J, with 4 bases in the middle. The CDR3 sequence is 12 residues long. The germline V gene encodes CDR1 SEHNR and CDR2 FQNEAQ (reference sequence).

A single count supports this clone. The V call is TRBV12-5, the J call TRBJ2-7; perhaps TRBD1 as D (6 bases). Trimming removed 6 bases at V and 4 bases at J, with 13 bases between. Germline loops: CDR1 LGHNT, CDR2 FRNRAP. The CDR3 consists of 13 residues. CDR3: CASGLRTVYEQYF. The CDR3 nucleotides are TGTGCTAGTGGCCTGAGGACAGTTTACGAGCAGTACTTC.